The rows below give T cell receptor beta chains drawn from one sample of a study of Ad26.COV2.S vaccination and SARS-CoV-2 variants. Assay: immunoSEQ multiplex PCR; the TCRdb copy retains only in-frame clones and omits some. The table records hundreds of thousands of clones, 89% of them present only once. This specimen consisted of peripheral blood, obtained in a trial of Ad26.COV2.S vaccine versus placebo. All receptors come from a person between 18 and 60 years old who received the Ad26.COV2.S COVID-19 vaccine or a placebo. CDR3s include the opening cysteine and the closing phenylalanine or tryptophan. D genes are given only for firm matches. Size is stated for part of the rows, as once, few or many counts, or as a class when the clone is expanded.

J,D,length,V,size,CDR3,DNA
TRBJ1-1,TRBD1,13,TRBV19,once,CASSLTGGTEAFF,TGTGCCAGTAGTCTGACAGGGGGTACTGAAGCTTTCTTT
TRBJ1-6,NA,19,TRBV19,NA,CASSTLGTAGGSYNSPLHF,TGTGCCAGTAGTACACTTGGGACCGCGGGGGGCTCCTATAATTCACCCCTCCACTTT
TRBJ2-2,TRBD2,15,TRBV2,NA,CASSETASGAGELFF,TGTGCCAGCAGTGAAACGGCTAGCGGCGCCGGGGAGCTGTTTTTT
TRBJ2-2,NA,12,TRBV4-2,NA,CASSQDRGELFF,TGTGCCAGCAGCCAAGATCGCGGGGAGCTGTTTTTT
TRBJ1-1,NA,13,TRBV6-1,NA,CASSEGGRIEAFF,TGTGCCAGCAGTGAAGGGGGGAGGATTGAGGCTTTCTTT
TRBJ2-4,NA,15,TRBV11-2,NA,CASSLVGSRENIQYF,TGTGCCAGCAGCTTAGTAGGTTCGCGTGAAAACATTCAGTACTTC
TRBJ2-3,NA,14,TRBV2,NA,CARGVVLGADTQYF,TGTGCCAGGGGTGTAGTCCTAGGCGCAGATACGCAGTATTTT
TRBJ1-1,NA,15,TRBV5-1,NA,CASSRVQGVNTEAFF,TGCGCCAGCAGCCGGGTACAGGGCGTGAACACTGAAGCTTTCTTT
TRBJ1-1,NA,13,TRBV27,once,CASSFEWNTEAFF,TGTGCCAGCAGTTTCGAGTGGAACACTGAAGCTTTCTTT
TRBJ2-7,TRBD2,20,TRBV10-3,NA,CAISVGSGLAGGQSSYEQYF,TGTGCCATCAGTGTCGGGTCCGGACTAGCGGGAGGGCAGAGCTCCTACGAGCAGTACTTC
TRBJ2-7,NA,13,TRBV29-1,NA,CSVEAPGTYEQYF,TGCAGCGTTGAGGCCCCCGGCACCTACGAGCAGTACTTC
TRBJ2-5,TRBD1,15,TRBV24-1,NA,CATSVQNRGGETQYF,TGTGCCACCAGTGTCCAGAACAGGGGTGGAGAGACCCAGTACTTC
TRBJ2-2,TRBD1,14,TRBV3-1/TRBV3-2,NA,CASSQDRGRGELFF,TGTGCCAGCAGCCAAGACAGGGGGCGCGGGGAGCTGTTTTTT
TRBJ2-1,NA,13,TRBV2,NA,CASSEQGLGEQFF,TGTGCCAGCAGTGAACAGGGTCTGGGTGAGCAGTTCTTC
TRBJ1-1,NA,12,TRBV5-1,NA,CASSSPNTEAFF,TGCGCCAGCAGCTCCCCGAACACTGAAGCTTTCTTT
TRBJ2-3,NA,14,TRBV7-2,once,CASSQGGITDTQYF,TGTGCCAGCAGCCAGGGGGGCATCACAGATACGCAGTATTTT
TRBJ2-2,TRBD1,16,TRBV5-1,NA,CASSFNPTGGTGELFF,TGCGCCAGCAGCTTCAATCCGACAGGGGGCACCGGGGAGCTGTTTTTT
TRBJ2-5,TRBD1,16,TRBV7-2,NA,CASSFSLGQGFETQYF,TGTGCCAGCAGCTTTAGTTTGGGACAGGGGTTTGAGACCCAGTACTTC
TRBJ1-1,NA,13,TRBV5-1,NA,CASNKGGNTEAFF,TGCGCCAGCAACAAGGGTGGGAACACTGAAGCTTTCTTT
TRBJ1-1,TRBD1,13,TRBV27,NA,CASSITGETEAFF,TGTGCCAGCAGCATCACAGGGGAAACTGAAGCTTTCTTT
TRBJ1-4,TRBD1,14,TRBV30,NA,CAWWPTGEDEKLFF,TGTGCCTGGTGGCCGACAGGGGAGGATGAAAAACTGTTTTTT
TRBJ2-1,NA,13,TRBV7-8,NA,CASSSRPYNEQFF,TGTGCCAGCAGTTCTCGCCCCTACAATGAGCAGTTCTTC
TRBJ1-5,NA,15,TRBV2,NA,CASSEGQGGDQPQHF,TGTGCCAGCAGTGAAGGTCAGGGTGGGGATCAGCCCCAGCATTTT
TRBJ1-2,NA,12,TRBV2,NA,CASSDGVYGYTF,TGTGCCAGCAGTGATGGGGTCTATGGCTACACCTTC
TRBJ2-7,NA,13,TRBV5-6,NA,CASSRGSTYEQYF,TGTGCCAGCAGCAGAGGGTCTACCTACGAGCAGTACTTC
TRBJ2-1,NA,15,TRBV7-9,NA,CASSFMAGSYNEQFF,TGTGCCAGCAGCTTCATGGCCGGGAGCTACAATGAGCAGTTCTTC
TRBJ2-2,NA,15,TRBV3-1/TRBV3-2,NA,CASSQGPQANGELFF,TGTGCCAGCAGCCAAGGGCCTCAGGCTAACGGGGAGCTGTTTTTT
TRBJ2-2,NA,15,TRBV5-4,NA,CASSWDSGVTGELFF,TGTGCCAGCAGCTGGGACTCGGGGGTCACCGGGGAGCTGTTTTTT
TRBJ1-3,NA,13,TRBV12-3/TRBV12-4,NA,CASSLGQSGTIYF,TGTGCCAGCAGTTTAGGGCAGTCGGGAACCATATATTTT
TRBJ1-4,NA,14,TRBV6-5,NA,CASRGRPSGEKLFF,TGTGCCAGCAGGGGACGCCCGAGCGGTGAAAAACTGTTTTTT
TRBJ1-5,TRBD1,14,TRBV7-2,once,CASSSGQGNQPQHF,TGTGCCAGCAGTTCTGGACAGGGCAATCAGCCCCAGCATTTT
TRBJ2-1,TRBD2,15,TRBV18,NA,CASSPATSGAYEQFF,TGTGCCAGCTCACCAGCCACTAGCGGGGCTTATGAGCAGTTCTTC
TRBJ2-3,TRBD1,17,TRBV6-2/TRBV6-3,NA,CASSNLWTGGRTDTQYF,TGTGCCAGCAGTAACTTGTGGACAGGGGGTAGGACAGATACGCAGTATTTT
TRBJ2-7,TRBD1,14,TRBV18,few,CASSPRQGTYEQYF,TGTGCCAGCTCACCTCGACAGGGAACCTACGAGCAGTACTTC
TRBJ1-1,NA,13,TRBV25-1,few,CASSEYGVTEAFF,TGTGCCAGCAGTGAATATGGGGTTACTGAAGCTTTCTTT
TRBJ2-3,TRBD1,14,TRBV9,NA,CASSPGGRGDTQYF,TGTGCCAGCAGCCCAGGGGGTCGGGGAGATACGCAGTATTTT
TRBJ2-1,NA,14,TRBV14,NA,CASSQGDQGNEQFF,TGTGCCAGCAGCCAAGGGGATCAGGGCAATGAGCAGTTCTTC
TRBJ1-5,NA,14,TRBV6-6,NA,CASSYPELAEPQHF,TGTGCCAGCAGTTACCCGGAGCTGGCGGAGCCCCAGCATTTT
TRBJ1-2,NA,13,TRBV6-5,NA,CASSSGRIYGYTF,TGTGCCAGCAGTTCCGGACGGATCTATGGCTACACCTTC
TRBJ2-3,TRBD2,15,TRBV6-5,NA,CASSYTRLAGNTQYF,TGTGCCAGCAGTTACACCCGACTAGCGGGAAATACGCAGTATTTT
TRBJ2-7,NA,13,TRBV6-6,once,CASSYLTGGEQYF,TGTGCCAGCAGTTACCTGACTGGTGGGGAGCAGTACTTC
TRBJ2-2,TRBD2,16,TRBV5-1,NA,CASSLGGRANTGELFF,TGCGCCAGCAGCTTAGGCGGGAGGGCGAACACCGGGGAGCTGTTTTTT
TRBJ2-3,TRBD1,15,TRBV13,NA,CASSFPDRDTDTQYF,TGTGCCAGCAGCTTCCCGGACAGGGACACAGATACGCAGTATTTT
TRBJ1-2,NA,13,TRBV12-3/TRBV12-4,NA,CASSLSSPGGYTF,TGTGCCAGCAGTTTATCGTCCCCGGGAGGCTACACCTTC
TRBJ2-5,NA,14,TRBV6-5,NA,CASSYSFEIETQYF,TGTGCCAGCAGTTACTCGTTTGAGATCGAGACCCAGTACTTC
TRBJ2-3,TRBD2,14,TRBV9,NA,CASSFGTNTDTQYF,TGTGCCAGCAGCTTTGGGACTAACACAGATACGCAGTATTTT